The 17 T cell receptor beta chains below were found in one sample sequenced in a study of spatial heterogeneity in lung cancer. Regarding time point: sample taken at primary tumor resection. Unsorted whole RNA samples from tumor, nontumor lung or frozen PBMC were sequenced. TCRdb passed the 5' RACE reads through MiXCR, listing each CDR3 protein once. The data hold around 10,000 distinct CDR3 sequences, with 3% to 5% observed a single time. This sample comprised normal lung tissue next to the tumor, obtained at surgery. Receptor source: a male donor with early-stage non-small cell lung cancer.

This clonotype turned up a few times. Found in a library prepared for alpha chains, this beta chain is an off-target read, and its abundance has little meaning. This chain joins TRBV24-1 and TRBJ2-1, with 10 nucleotides matching TRBD1. The V gene's germline CDR1 is KGHDR and CDR2 SFDVKD. This CDR3 comprises 15 residues. V was clipped by 3 bases and J by 5 bases; unmatched bases: 3. The CDR3 bases are TGTGCCACCAGTGATGCCGGGACAGGGGACAATGAGCAGTTCTTC. Translation gives CATSDAGTGDNEQFF.

This clonotype ranks as medium-sized. Since it is a stray read in a library aimed at alpha chains, this beta chain has a size that is not meaningful. The chain couples TRBV20-1 to TRBJ2-7; 7 nucleotides match TRBD2. Germline CDR1 DFQATT, CDR2 SNEGSKA (reference sequence). The V gene end was trimmed by 3 bases and the J gene end by 2 bases; junction bases not matched to a gene: 13. CDR3 length equals 16 residues. CDR3 sequence: CSASQASGVLTYEQYF. The CDR3 DNA follows: TGCAGTGCTAGTCAGGCTAGCGGCGTCCTCACCTACGAGCAGTACTTC.

Judged by abundance, this clonotype is medium-sized. Since the library was made to target alpha chains, this beta chain is a stray read and its abundance is not meaningful. V is TRBV9 and J is TRBJ2-7; no definite D call. This CDR3 comprises 13 residues. Trimming shortened V by 4 bases and J by 5 bases, and 13 bases separated the two germline ends. Germline V gene data show CDR1 as SGDLS and CDR2 as YYNGEE. CDR3 residues: CASSLDGWNEQYF. DNA of the CDR3: TGTGCCAGCAGCCTAGACGGTTGGAACGAGCAGTACTTC.

This clonotype was observed many times. This beta chain is an unintended read in a library built for alpha chains; its size means little. The gene calls are TRBV4-3 and TRBJ2-1; TRBD2 matches 10 bases. There are 17 residues in the CDR3. V dropped 3 bases and J dropped 2; count of bases not matched to a gene: 7. Germline V gene lookup returns CDR1 LGHNA and CDR2 YSLEER. CDR3 nucleotide sequence: TGCGCCAGCAGCCAGGAAAATAGCGGGGGGACCTACAATGAGCAGTTCTTC. Its translation: CASSQENSGGTYNEQFF.

The table lists this clonotype with many counts. In a library made to pick up alpha chains, this beta chain is a stray read with a size that means little. The gene calls are TRBV7-2 and TRBJ2-7; TRBD2 matches at 15 bases. Germline V gives CDR1 SGHTA, CDR2 FQGNSA. With V trimmed by 6 bases and J by 0 bases, 9 bases remained unmatched. The CDR3 sequence is 18 residues long. CDR3 in DNA: TGTGCCAGCAGGCATCCGGGACTAGCGGGAGGAACCTCCTACGAGCAGTACTTC. Its protein is CASRHPGLAGGTSYEQYF.

This clonotype was seen at least ten times. The library was prepared for alpha chains; this beta chain is a stray read, so its frequency means little. The V and J genes are TRBV12-3 or TRBV12-4 and TRBJ2-7; TRBD1 aligns across 8 bases. This CDR3 comprises 14 residues. The trim removed 7 bases at V and 5 bases at J, leaving 10 bases unmatched. The CDR3 coding sequence is TGTGCCAGCACCTTGACAGGGGAGTACGACGAGCAGTACTTC. Translating it yields CASTLTGEYDEQYF.

This clonotype was observed at least ten times. With the library built for alpha chains, this beta chain is off target and its frequency is not meaningful. V usage is TRBV20-1 and J usage is TRBJ2-2, with 16 bases matching TRBD2. This CDR3 comprises 18 residues. Germline V gene data show CDR1 as DFQATT and CDR2 as SNEGSKA (reference sequence). With 7 bases clipped from V and 3 bases from J, the junction kept 11 bases outside the gene matches. CDR3: CSVKNGGLAGGDTGELFF. The CDR3 DNA follows: TGCAGTGTCAAAAACGGGGGACTAGCGGGAGGGGACACCGGGGAGCTGTTTTTT.

This clonotype was observed many times. For a library built for alpha chains, this beta chain is a stray read; little rests on its size. The gene calls are TRBV4-2 and TRBJ1-6; tentatively, D is TRBD1 (5 bases). V was pared by 4 bases and J by 2 bases, with 18 bases between. In germline, CDR1 is LGHNA, CDR2 YNFKEQ. This CDR3 spans 18 amino acids. The CDR3 DNA is TGTGCCAGCAGCCTCAGGTCTTATGCGGGGGCCTATAATTCACCCCTCCACTTT. This gives the protein CASSLRSYAGAYNSPLHF.

This clonotype was seen repeatedly, ten times or more. Found in a library prepared for alpha chains, this beta chain is an off-target read, and its abundance has little meaning. The chain has TRBV6-5 and TRBJ2-7; weak D call: TRBD2 (5 bases). Germline assignment: CDR1 MNHEY and CDR2 SVGAGI. With 6 bases removed from V and 3 bases from J, the gap between germline ends came to 18 bases. This CDR3 is 15 amino acids long. The chain's CDR3 is CASSKQGGPFYEQYF. For the CDR3, the DNA is TGTGCCAGCAGCAAACAAGGAGGCCCCTTCTACGAGCAGTACTTC.

This clonotype was seen repeatedly, ten times or more. For a library built for alpha chains, this beta chain is a stray read; little rests on its size. The chain links TRBV4-1 to TRBJ2-7; 9 bases match TRBD1. V was pared by 4 bases and J by 2 bases, with 3 bases of the junction left unmatched. The CDR3 has 14 amino acids. The germline V gene encodes CDR1 MGHRA and CDR2 YSYEKL. Here the CDR3 reads CASSLGQGPYEQYF. CDR3 DNA sequence: TGCGCCAGCAGCCTGGGACAGGGCCCCTACGAGCAGTACTTC.

This clonotype has at least ten counts. This beta chain is an unintended read in a library built for alpha chains; its size means little. V usage is TRBV27 and J usage is TRBJ2-3; tentatively, D is TRBD2 (6 bases). Germline V gives CDR1 MNHEY, CDR2 SMNVEV (reference sequence). V lost 6 bases to trimming and J lost 4 bases, with 17 bases between them. The CDR3 runs to 15 residues. The CDR3 DNA reads as TGTGCCAGCAGCCCTTTAGGTGGGGGGTCAGATACGCAGTATTTT. Amino acid sequence: CASSPLGGGSDTQYF.

By share, this clonotype ranks as medium-sized. A library made for alpha chains picked up this beta chain off target, so its size means little. This sequence joins TRBV20-1 and TRBJ1-1; D remains unclear. CDR1 and CDR2 (germline): DFQATT, SNEGSKA (reference sequence). The CDR3 loop spans 13 amino acids. Between the trimmed V and J ends, which lost 2 bases and 0 bases, there was a span of 7 bases. The CDR3 nucleotides are TGCAGTGCTAGAAAACCAATGAACACTGAAGCTTTCTTT. Translation gives CSARKPMNTEAFF.

By its share, this clonotype is medium-sized. This beta chain appears as a stray read in a library generated for alpha chains; its size is not informative. V and J are TRBV12-3 or TRBV12-4 and TRBJ1-2, with D possibly matching TRBD1 (6 bases). This CDR3 comprises 16 residues. The V end was cut by 6 bases, the J end by 1 base, with 18 bases between. Written as DNA, the CDR3 is TGTGCCAGCAGCCAGACCCCGGCAGGGGTTAACTATGGCTACACCTTC. Amino acids: CASSQTPAGVNYGYTF.

This clonotype occurred many times. Because the library targeted alpha chains, this beta chain is an off-target read whose size means little. The chain links TRBV7-9 to TRBJ1-1, with a tentative D call TRBD1 (6 bases). Trimming cost V 1 base and J 4 bases, with 10 bases left between them. The CDR3 has 14 amino acids. The germline gives CDR1 SEHNR, CDR2 FQNEAQ (reference sequence). The CDR3 DNA follows: TGTGCCAGCAGCTTAGAGGGGGGAACCACTGAAGCTTTCTTT. It specifies CASSLEGGTTEAFF.

This clonotype occurred a few times. Since the library was made to target alpha chains, this beta chain is a stray read and its abundance is not meaningful. V is TRBV19 and J is TRBJ2-2, with 13 bases fitting TRBD2. J was trimmed by 6 bases and V by 5 bases; bases with no gene match: 9. Germline values: CDR1 LNHDA, CDR2 SQIVND (reference sequence). This CDR3 is 17 amino acids long. The DNA for the CDR3 is TGTGCCAGTAGTCCTTGGACTAGCGGGAGCAGCGCCGGGGAGCTGTTTTTT. It specifies CASSPWTSGSSAGELFF. Full variable domain (missing parts from reference TRBV19 and TRBJ2-2): DGGITQSPKYLFRKEGQNVTLSCEQNLNHDAMYWYRQDPGQGLRLIYYSQIVNDFQKGDIAEGYSVSREKKESFPLTVTSAQKNPTAFYLCASSPWTSGSSAGELFFGEGSRLTVL.

This clonotype was seen at least ten times. For a library built for alpha chains, this beta chain is a stray read; little rests on its size. This chain uses TRBV6-5 with TRBJ1-4; no clear D. Germline CDR1 reads MNHEY; CDR2 reads SVGAGI. This CDR3 spans 13 amino acids. Deletions cut 0 bases from V and 4 bases from J, with 3 bases between. The chain's CDR3 is CASSYSGNEKLFF. CDR3 DNA sequence: TGTGCCAGCAGTTACTCGGGTAATGAAAAACTGTTTTTT.

This clonotype occurred many times. This beta chain is a stray read from a library made for alpha chains; its abundance is not meaningful. CDR3 loop: CASSPIYTGELFF. CDR3 sequence (DNA): TGTGCCAGCAGCCCCATCTACACCGGGGAGCTGTTTTTT. The chain links TRBV7-2 to TRBJ2-2; D is ambiguous. Germline values: CDR1 SGHTA, CDR2 FQGNSA. The ends were cut back, 5 bases at V and 3 bases at J, with 7 bases in the middle. The CDR3 length is 13 residues.